One TCR beta chain is described in this entry. Original handling: Estimation of nucleated cell counts relied on the amplification of reference gene primers. This table comes from immunoSEQ multiplex PCR, and its TCRdb copy is limited to in-frame clones, with some not included. The V and J calls and clone size come from that table; D and trimming were worked out from the DNA. Of about 230,000 clones listed, 84% are singletons. The data were obtained in a study of blood T cell repertoires in COVID-19. Across the whole study: The United States, Italy and Spain supplied acute and convalescent COVID-19 samples. T cells, B-cell-depleted T cells, or PBMCs supplied cDNA or gDNA.

The sequence was collected from an elderly woman with active or convalescent COVID-19. Sequencing was done on a sample of peripheral blood.

The CDR3 DNA sequence: TGTGCCAGCAGGTATCCTAGCACAGATACGCAGTATTTT. Translated: CASRYPSTDTQYF. V is TRBV7-2 and J is TRBJ2-3; no firm D call. Trimming left V 6 bases short and J 0 bases short, with 7 bases between. CDR3 length: 13 residues. Germline V gives CDR1 SGHTA, CDR2 FQGNSA.